A single sample gave rise to the 21 T cell receptor beta chains below, sequenced in a study of STAT5B mutations in CD4+ large granular lymphocyte leukemia. Sequencing used immunoSEQ multiplex PCR; TCRdb keeps in-frame clones, though not all of them. Among approximately 52,000 clones listed, under 80% were seen once. Material for sequencing was CD4+ T cells from blood buffy coats. These receptors were obtained from a human donor in good health.

This clone appeared a few times. The chain links TRBV4-2 to TRBJ2-7; 9 positions match TRBD1. The germline V gene has CDR1 LGHNA and CDR2 YNFKEQ. The trim removed 0 bases at V and 2 bases at J, leaving 5 bases unmatched. The length of the CDR3 is 16 residues. Here the CDR3 reads CASSQEGQGITYEQYF. The CDR3 DNA reads as TGTGCCAGCAGCCAAGAGGGACAGGGTATTACCTACGAGCAGTACTTC.

The chain joins TRBV7-2 to TRBJ2-1; 8 bases map to TRBD1. CDR3 length equals 14 residues. CDR1 and CDR2 (germline): SGHTA, FQGNSA. V shed 2 bases, J shed 5 bases, and the junction held 2 bases outside the gene matches. CDR3 nucleotides: TGTGCCAGCAGCTTAAGACAGGGGAACAATGAGCAGTTCTTC. It yields the protein CASSLRQGNNEQFF.

CDR3 amino acids: CASSEGGAPIDTIYF. The CDR3 DNA reads TGTGCCAGCAGTGAAGGTGGGGCCCCGATCGACACCATATATTTT. This chain connects TRBV2 to TRBJ1-3; a possible D gene is TRBD1 (5 bases). Trimming left V 1 base short and J 8 bases short, with 15 bases between. In germline, CDR1 is SNHLY, CDR2 FYNNEI. This CDR3 is 15 amino acids long.

The DNA of the CDR3 is TGTGCCAGCAGCTTACTACTAGCGGGGGGGACAGATACGCAGTATTTT. This sequence encodes CASSLLLAGGTDTQYF. V and J are TRBV7-2 and TRBJ2-3, with 13 bases matching TRBD2. The CDR3 is 16 amino acids. Per the germline V gene, CDR1 is SGHTA and CDR2 is FQGNSA. Losses at the gene ends were 2 bases for V and 3 bases for J; bases not matched to a gene: 2.

This clone was detected once. The J gene is TRBJ1-1, the V gene TRBV7-8, with a weak D call TRBD1 (6 bases). This CDR3 is 15 amino acids long. Trimming removed 3 bases at V and 4 bases at J, with 15 bases between. The germline CDR1 and CDR2 sequences are SGHVS and FQNEAQ. The chain's CDR3 is CASSFGRGSRTEAFF. CDR3 DNA: TGTGCCAGCAGCTTCGGAAGGGGGTCACGCACTGAAGCTTTCTTT.

The chain couples TRBV28 to TRBJ1-5, with D perhaps TRBD1 (5 bases). CDR3 length: 13 residues. The V and J ends lost 3 bases and 11 bases respectively, with 14 bases between them. In germline, CDR1 is MDHEN, CDR2 SYDVKM. CDR3 loop: CASSFTGLLAQHF. For the CDR3, the DNA is TGTGCCAGCAGTTTTACAGGTCTACTCGCCCAGCATTTT.

This clone turned up a few times. The chain employs TRBV10-3 and TRBJ2-7; D is perhaps TRBD2 (5 bases). Germline-derived CDR1 and CDR2 are ENHRY and SYGVKD. The CDR3 is 13 residues long. Trimming stripped 4 bases from V and 1 base from J, with 8 bases between. The CDR3 bases are TGTGCCATCAGTGTTGGCGGGTCCTACGAGCAGTACTTC. This encodes CAISVGGSYEQYF.

CDR3 sequence (DNA): TGTGCCAGCAGCTTAAGAGGGGCGAACACTGAAGCTTTCTTT. Translation gives CASSLRGANTEAFF. This chain joins TRBV7-9 and TRBJ1-1; the D gene is possibly TRBD1 (5 bases). Deletions cut 2 bases from V and 1 base from J, with 8 bases between. The CDR3 is 14 amino acids. Germline lookup yields CDR1 SEHNR and CDR2 FQNEAQ (reference sequence).

CDR3 protein: CAISDTLTGGDGYTF. CDR3 bases: TGTGCCATCAGTGACACCTTAACAGGGGGGGATGGCTACACCTTC. The chain employs TRBV10-3 and TRBJ1-2; 8 nucleotides match TRBD1. Trimming removed 3 bases from V and 6 bases from J; junction bases left unmatched: 9. This CDR3 region has 15 residues. Germline-derived CDR1 and CDR2 are ENHRY and SYGVKD.

The V and J genes are TRBV9 and TRBJ2-1; 7 nucleotides match TRBD2. Unmatched junction bases numbered 5, after V lost 3 bases and J lost 2 bases. CDR1 and CDR2 (germline): SGDLS, YYNGEE. CDR3 length: 15 residues. The CDR3 reads CASSAPGLTYNEQFF. CDR3 nucleotide sequence: TGTGCCAGCAGCGCACCGGGACTAACCTACAATGAGCAGTTCTTC.

V is TRBV19 and J is TRBJ1-5; weak D call: TRBD1 (6 bases). V was cut by 8 bases and J by 2 bases, with 16 bases left in between. The CDR3 extends over 15 amino acids. Germline CDR1 is LNHDA and CDR2 is SQIVND (reference sequence). The CDR3 protein is CASAGGLGGNQPQHF. CDR3 nucleotide sequence: TGTGCCAGTGCGGGGGGCTTGGGGGGCAATCAGCCCCAGCATTTT.

This sequence joins TRBV7-3 and TRBJ2-7, with D perhaps TRBD2 (5 bases). Germline CDR1 is SGHTA and CDR2 is FQGTGA. There are 13 residues in the CDR3. V dropped 5 bases and J dropped 6 bases, with 14 bases sitting between them. The CDR3 bases are TGTGCCAGCAGCCTCGGACCTAGCAGCGAGCAGTACTTC. It specifies CASSLGPSSEQYF.

The V gene is TRBV7-2, the J gene TRBJ2-5, with D unclear. Germline CDR1 and CDR2: SGHTA and FQGNSA. The V and J ends lost 1 base and 0 bases respectively, with 6 bases between them. This CDR3 is built from 14 residues. CDR3: CASSLGAYQETQYF. CDR3 nucleotides: TGTGCCAGCAGCTTAGGGGCCTACCAAGAGACCCAGTACTTC.

The rearrangement links TRBV5-4 to TRBJ2-5; 8 bases agree with TRBD2. The CDR3 is 14 amino acids. Looked up from germline, CDR1 is SGHNT and CDR2 is YYREEE (reference sequence). J was trimmed by 5 bases and V by 4 bases; bases with no gene match: 7. CDR3 sequence: CASSKAGAGETQYF. CDR3 in DNA: TGTGCCAGCAGCAAAGCGGGGGCGGGGGAGACCCAGTACTTC.

The chain recombines TRBV6-4 with TRBJ1-5; possibly TRBD1 for D (5 bases). CDR1 MRHNA and CDR2 SNTAGT come from the germline V gene. V gave up 7 bases and J gave up 4 bases, with 11 bases separating them. This CDR3 is 13 amino acids long. The CDR3 region has the DNA TGTGCCAGCAAACGGAACAGGAATCAGCCCCAGCATTTT. Protein sequence: CASKRNRNQPQHF.

This clone has just a few counts. The chain recombines TRBV7-9 with TRBJ2-2; unclear D gene. V lost 4 bases and J 0 bases, leaving 6 bases between the germline ends. This CDR3 is built from 14 residues. Germline V lookup: CDR1 SEHNR, CDR2 FQNEAQ (reference sequence). In DNA, the CDR3 is TGTGCCAGCAGCTACACCCCGAACACCGGGGAGCTGTTTTTT. The encoded protein is CASSYTPNTGELFF.

The chain has TRBV7-2 and TRBJ1-5; D may be TRBD1 (6 bases). CDR3 length equals 15 residues. V lost 1 base, J lost 5 bases, and 12 bases lay in between. Germline V gene lookup returns CDR1 SGHTA and CDR2 FQGNSA. The DNA for the CDR3 is TGTGCCAGCAGCTTAGGCACAGGGTGGGATCAGCCCCAGCATTTT. This codes for CASSLGTGWDQPQHF. The full variable domain, completed using reference TRBV7-2 and TRBJ1-5, is GAGVSQSPSNKVTEKGKDVELRCDPISGHTALYWYRQSLGQGLEFLIYFQGNSAPDKSGLPSDRFSAERTGGSVSTLTIQRTQQEDSAVYLCASSLGTGWDQPQHFGDGTRLSIL.

The V gene is TRBV5-5, the J gene TRBJ1-2, with 10 bases fitting TRBD1. V lost 4 bases, J lost 5 bases, and 8 bases stayed unmatched. This CDR3 is built from 15 residues. The germline V gene has CDR1 SGHKS and CDR2 YYEKEE (reference sequence). The CDR3 DNA sequence: TGTGCCAGCAGCGAGGGACAGGGGTACGGATATGGCTACACCTTC. It specifies CASSEGQGYGYGYTF.

V gene TRBV28 combines with J gene TRBJ1-6; perhaps TRBD1 as D (6 bases). This CDR3 is built from 17 residues. V lost 6 bases, J lost 1 base, and 16 bases lay in between. Germline V gene sequence: CDR1 MDHEN, CDR2 SYDVKM. CDR3 in amino acids: CASRLGSGVSYNSPLHF. In DNA, the CDR3 is TGTGCCAGCAGACTCGGGTCAGGGGTGTCCTATAATTCACCCCTCCACTTT.

The chain joins TRBV18 to TRBJ1-1; maybe TRBD1 (6 bases). The CDR3 contains 16 residues. Trimming removed 3 bases from V and 5 bases from J, with 19 bases in between. Germline V lookup: CDR1 KGHSH, CDR2 LQKENI. This CDR3 is CASSPAGGVRVTEAFF. In DNA form, the CDR3 reads TGTGCCAGCTCACCTGCGGGGGGCGTCAGGGTAACTGAAGCTTTCTTT.

Concerning this clone itself: One end of the junction is discordant with germline, which a read error may explain. The V and J genes are TRBV2 and TRBJ1-1; maybe TRBD1 (6 bases). The CDR3 contains 15 residues. Germline loops: CDR1 SNHLY, CDR2 FYNNEI. The chain's CDR3 is CASRERSGVNTEAFF. DNA for the CDR3: TGTGCCAGCAGAGAGAGGTCAGGGGTGAATACTGAAGCTTTCTTT.